These 27 T cell receptor beta chains share one sample of origin, sequenced in a study of shared clonotypes between healthy human individuals. Positive CCR7 selection of CD45RO-negative cells yielded the naive CD8 cells, and terminally differentiated effector memory CD45RA+ cells were excluded. Repertoires were generated with immunoSEQ multiplex PCR, while TCRdb's copy carries only in-frame clones and drops some. The sample holds about 2.2 million clones; 80% to 95% are singletons and the top ten take around 1.7%. Sequences were obtained from naive CD8+ T cells from PBMCs. The receptors come from a man aged 18 to 30 in good health. Some clones in this sample may be carry-over from other donors' samples.

The rearrangement uses TRBV6-1 and TRBJ2-7, with TRBD1 matching over 8 bases. The CDR3 length is 13 residues. The V gene end was trimmed by 5 bases and the J gene end by 6 bases; junction bases not matched to a gene: 6. Germline values: CDR1 MNHNS, CDR2 SASEGT. The DNA of the CDR3 is TGTGCCAGCAGTTGGACAGGGCGATCCGAGCAGTACTTC. It codes for CASSWTGRSEQYF.

The DNA for the CDR3 is TGTGCCAGCAGCCCCGACAGGGTCACCTACAATGAGCAGTTCTTC. As protein: CASSPDRVTYNEQFF. The chain recombines TRBV5-8 with TRBJ2-1, with 7 bases identical to TRBD1. This CDR3 has 15 amino acids. Trimming cost V 4 bases and J 2 bases; bases outside gene matches: 6. The germline V gene encodes CDR1 SGHTS and CDR2 YDEGEE.

J is TRBJ1-5 and V is TRBV5-6; 8 bases fit TRBD1. Germline V gives CDR1 SGHDT, CDR2 YYEEEE. V dropped 5 bases and J dropped 6; count of bases not matched to a gene: 7. The CDR3 covers 14 residues. Written as DNA, the CDR3 is TGTGCCAGCAGTTACCAGGGGGCGAGTCAGCCCCAGCATTTT. Its translation is CASSYQGASQPQHF.

CDR3 nucleotides: TGTGCCAGCAGCGTGGGGGACGCCTACAATGAGCAGTTCTTC. Translation: CASSVGDAYNEQFF. J is TRBJ2-1 and V is TRBV9; D is tentatively TRBD1 or TRBD2 (5 bases each). V gave up 2 bases and J gave up 2 bases, with 8 bases separating them. Germline V CDR1 and CDR2: SGDLS, YYNGEE. CDR3 length: 14 amino acids.

The V and J genes are TRBV6-5 and TRBJ2-2; weak D call: TRBD2 (5 bases). Germline lookup yields CDR1 MNHEY and CDR2 SVGAGI. V gave up 2 bases and J gave up 9 bases, with 7 bases separating them. This CDR3 has 12 residues. The CDR3 reads CASSYGGWELFF. The CDR3 nucleotides are TGTGCCAGCAGTTACGGAGGCTGGGAGCTGTTTTTT.

The CDR3 bases are TGTGCCAGCAGTCCCTTGGGACAGCCTATAGAGCAGTACTTC. Residues: CASSPLGQPIEQYF. The chain employs TRBV27 and TRBJ2-7; TRBD1 matches 7 bases. The CDR3 has 14 amino acids. V lost 5 bases and J lost 7; bases outside the gene matches: 11. In germline, CDR1 is MNHEY, CDR2 SMNVEV (reference sequence).

This clone occurred a few times. The chain is built from TRBV28 and TRBJ1-5, with a tentative D call TRBD1 (6 bases). V was shortened by 3 bases and J by 9 bases, with 21 bases between the two germline ends. Germline assignment: CDR1 MDHEN and CDR2 SYDVKM. This CDR3 spans 16 amino acids. The CDR3 loop is CASSFALMDSSWPQHF. The CDR3 DNA reads as TGTGCCAGCAGTTTTGCCCTAATGGACAGTAGTTGGCCCCAGCATTTT.

CDR3 DNA sequence: TGTGCCAGTCGCCCTGGGGGGTGGCAAGAGACCCAGTACTTC. Translation: CASRPGGWQETQYF. This chain connects TRBV19 to TRBJ2-5, with D possibly matching TRBD2 (6 bases). Trimming took off 8 bases at V and 2 bases at J, with 15 bases between the two ends. Germline V gene sequence: CDR1 LNHDA, CDR2 SQIVND (reference sequence). The CDR3 extends over 14 amino acids.

This sequence joins TRBV6-5 and TRBJ2-5; D gene ambiguous. The J call may be mistaken, given a closer DNA end match to TRBJ2-7. The germline V gene encodes CDR1 MNHEY and CDR2 SVGAGI. CDR3 length equals 11 residues. The CDR3 bases are TGTGCCAGCACTGGACCCTACGAGCAGTACTTC. Residues: CASTGPYEQYF.

In nucleotides, the CDR3 is TGTGCCAGCAGCCTAGGGCTCGCGTCCTATAATTCACCCCTCCACTTT. Its protein product is CASSLGLASYNSPLHF. The rearrangement links TRBV28 to TRBJ1-6, with D unclear. This CDR3 spans 16 amino acids. Per the germline V gene, CDR1 is MDHEN and CDR2 is SYDVKM. V was shortened by 6 bases and J by 1 base, with 13 bases between the two germline ends.

The chain is built from TRBV9 and TRBJ2-5, with 8 bases fitting TRBD2. Per the germline V gene, CDR1 is SGDLS and CDR2 is YYNGEE. The V and J ends lost 3 bases and 4 bases, in that order; junction bases with no gene match: 8. The CDR3 runs to 15 residues. CDR3 in DNA: TGTGCCAGCAGCGGGGCCGGGAGGGCTGTAGAGACCCAGTACTTC. Translation: CASSGAGRAVETQYF.

CDR3 DNA: TGTGCCAGCAGCTTAGCTATGGGGCAGGATCCCTACGAGCAGTACTTC. Translation: CASSLAMGQDPYEQYF. The genes are TRBV7-9 and TRBJ2-7; D possibly corresponds to TRBD1 (5 bases). The CDR3 has 16 amino acids. The germline V gene has CDR1 SEHNR and CDR2 FQNEAQ (reference sequence). The ends were cut back, 0 bases at V and 2 bases at J, with 14 bases in the middle.

A single count supports this clone. The chain recombines TRBV10-3 with TRBJ2-7, with D possibly being TRBD1 (6 bases). CDR3 size: 13 residues. Germline assignment: CDR1 ENHRY and CDR2 SYGVKD. V was pared by 6 bases and J by 3 bases, with 12 bases between. The CDR3 spells CAIRTDRNYEQYF. For the CDR3, the DNA is TGTGCCATCAGGACCGACAGGAACTACGAGCAGTACTTC.

The chain employs TRBV2 and TRBJ2-1; TRBD2 matches 12 bases. With V trimmed by 6 bases and J by 9 bases, 6 bases remained unmatched. The germline CDR1 and CDR2 sequences are SNHLY and FYNNEI. CDR3 length: 14 residues. DNA for the CDR3: TGTGCCAGCAGAGACAGACTAGCGGGAGTTGAGCAGTTCTTC. Translated, it gives CASRDRLAGVEQFF.

J is TRBJ2-5 and V is TRBV4-3, with unresolved D. Trimming left V 0 bases short and J 9 bases short, with 17 bases between. Germline V lookup: CDR1 LGHNA, CDR2 YSLEER. The CDR3 totals 15 residues. The CDR3 region has the DNA TGCGCCAGCAGCCAAGATCTGACGGCCGGAGCGTCCCAGTACTTC. Translation: CASSQDLTAGASQYF.

Comments on this clone: This same CDR3 is encoded by further DNA sequences in the sample. This sequence joins TRBV5-1 and TRBJ2-7, with D uncertain. The V gene's germline CDR1 is SGHRS and CDR2 YFSETQ. V gave up 4 bases and J gave up 4 bases, with 6 bases separating them. The CDR3 spans 11 residues. The CDR3 nucleotides read TGCGCCAGCAGCGGTGGGTACGAGCAGTACTTC. Translating it yields CASSGGYEQYF.

The chain is built from TRBV28 and TRBJ1-1; 9 nucleotides line up with TRBD1. The germline CDR1 and CDR2 sequences are MDHEN and SYDVKM. V lost 5 bases, J lost 7 bases, and 5 bases stayed unmatched. The length of the CDR3 is 13 residues. Here the CDR3 reads CASSPGDRVEAFF. The CDR3 nucleotides read TGTGCCAGCAGTCCCGGGGACAGGGTTGAAGCTTTCTTT. Looking up the rest from reference TRBV28 and TRBJ1-1 gives the full variable domain: DVKVTQSSRYLVKRTGEKVFLECVQDMDHENMFWYRQDPGLGLRLIYFSYDVKMKEKGDIPEGYSVSREKKERFSLILESASTNQTSMYLCASSPGDRVEAFFGQGTRLTVV.

The chain employs TRBV2 and TRBJ2-6; the match to TRBD1 covers 7 bases. The CDR3 has 15 residues. CDR1 SNHLY and CDR2 FYNNEI come from the germline V gene. V shed 7 bases and J 2 bases; nucleotides not matched to a gene: 5. CDR3 coding DNA: TGTGCCAGCACCTCTGACAGGGCTGGGGCCAACGTCCTGACTTTC. Encoded protein: CASTSDRAGANVLTF.

The chain links TRBV19 to TRBJ2-4; D gene uncertain. V gave up 2 bases and J gave up 8 bases, with 16 bases separating them. The CDR3 covers 15 residues. The V gene's germline CDR1 is LNHDA and CDR2 SQIVND (reference sequence). The CDR3 here is CASSISDHDGHIQYF. The CDR3 DNA sequence: TGTGCCAGTAGTATATCAGACCATGATGGCCACATTCAGTACTTC. The full variable domain, rest sourced from reference TRBV19 and TRBJ2-4, is DGGITQSPKYLFRKEGQNVTLSCEQNLNHDAMYWYRQDPGQGLRLIYYSQIVNDFQKGDIAEGYSVSREKKESFPLTVTSAQKNPTAFYLCASSISDHDGHIQYFGAGTRLSVL.

The chain links TRBV7-8 to TRBJ1-1; D possibly corresponds to TRBD1 (6 bases). CDR1 is SGHVS and CDR2 is FQNEAQ in the germline V gene. This CDR3 contains 14 residues. The ends were cut back, 5 bases at V and 0 bases at J, with 10 bases in the middle. CDR3 region: CASSRQVMNTEAFF. As DNA, the CDR3 is TGTGCCAGCAGCCGACAGGTCATGAACACTGAAGCTTTCTTT.

The chain recombines TRBV6-5 with TRBJ1-1, with TRBD1 matching 7 bases. V trimming: 6 bases; J trimming: 4 bases; junction bases outside the gene matches: 5. Germline CDR1 MNHEY, CDR2 SVGAGI. The CDR3 has 13 residues. The DNA of the CDR3 is TGTGCCAGCAGGCCTACAGGGGCCACTGAAGCTTTCTTT. As protein: CASRPTGATEAFF.

The V and J genes are TRBV30 and TRBJ1-1, with a tentative D call TRBD1 (6 bases). Germline loops: CDR1 GTSNPN, CDR2 SVGIG (reference sequence). There are 16 residues in the CDR3. Deletions cut 3 bases from V and 4 bases from J, with 21 bases between. CDR3 protein: CAWSWGGDSPGTEAFF. The CDR3 DNA is TGTGCCTGGAGCTGGGGGGGCGATTCTCCAGGCACTGAAGCTTTCTTT.

This clone was recorded a few times. The chain carries TRBV6-5 and TRBJ1-1, with D perhaps TRBD1 (6 bases). Looked up from germline, CDR1 is MNHEY and CDR2 is SVGAGI. The CDR3 has 15 amino acids. The V end lost 6 bases, the J end lost 4 bases, and 18 bases lay between the germline ends. Written as DNA, the CDR3 is TGTGCCAGCAGAGATAACAGGGATGACGTCACTGAAGCTTTCTTT. The encoded protein is CASRDNRDDVTEAFF.

Regarding this clone: Distinct nucleotide sequences in the sample also encode this CDR3. The rearrangement joins TRBV14 to TRBJ2-7; a possible D gene is TRBD1 (7 bases). The CDR3 runs to 14 residues. CDR1 is SGHDN and CDR2 is FVKESK in the germline V gene. V was trimmed by 1 base and J by 6 bases, leaving 13 bases between them. DNA for the CDR3: TGTGCCAGCAGCCAAGTCGGTCAGGGGGGCGAGCAGTACTTC. As protein: CASSQVGQGGEQYF.

The chain uses TRBV7-8 and TRBJ1-3; D remains unclear. The CDR3 extends over 14 amino acids. Germline V lookup: CDR1 SGHVS, CDR2 FQNEAQ. Trimming cost V 5 bases and J 3 bases, with 11 bases left between them. This CDR3 reads CASSDAWVGNTIYF. The CDR3 region has the DNA TGTGCCAGCAGCGATGCCTGGGTTGGAAACACCATATATTTT.

The V and J genes are TRBV5-1 and TRBJ2-7; D remains unclear. The CDR3 runs to 13 residues. The germline V and J ends were trimmed by 0 bases and 2 bases, with 6 bases remaining between them. Germline V gives CDR1 SGHRS, CDR2 YFSETQ. CDR3 DNA: TGCGCCAGCAGCTTGGGGTGGGCCTACGAGCAGTACTTC. This encodes CASSLGWAYEQYF.

The CDR3 region is CASSLGGRVFDNEQFF. CDR3 DNA: TGTGCCAGCAGCTTAGGGGGCAGGGTTTTTGACAATGAGCAGTTCTTC. The J gene is TRBJ2-1, the V gene TRBV7-9; the D gene is possibly TRBD1 (5 bases). Per germline, CDR1 SEHNR and CDR2 FQNEAQ (reference sequence). Trimming took off 1 base at V and 5 bases at J, with 15 bases between the two ends. CDR3 length equals 16 residues.